This T cell receptor beta chain was sequenced during a study of blood T cells in healthy people across ages. Study-level findings and limits: The fall in TCR beta diversity per million T cells was roughly linear with age. The study found TCR beta diversity correlated strongly with naive T cell percentage.

The ends were cut back, 3 bases at V and 1 base at J, with 24 bases in the middle. The CDR3 has 19 residues. Per the germline V gene, CDR1 is ENHRY and CDR2 is SYGVKD. Worth noting for this clonotype: Its antigen is as yet unknown.

Every sample had a minimum of 6.5 million PBMCs isolated. A second roughly 6 to 12 cycle PCR used barcoded and J-beta primers. All cDNA molecules were each tagged by a template-switch adaptor with 12 random nucleotides. One entry per CDR3 protein, called by TCRdb with MiXCR from the 5' RACE reads. There are 1,500,000 or so distinct CDR3 sequences in the sample; approximately 59% occur only once, and over 5.5% lies in the top ten. The J gene is TRBJ2-5, the V gene TRBV10-3; D remains unclear. The sequence came from a man aged 18 to 29 in good health. Source material: blood. The CDR3 reads CAISDLDTFPGSSQETQYF. CDR3 bases: TGTGCCATCAGTGACCTTGACACCTTCCCCGGGTCATCCCAAGAGACCCAGTACTTC.